This T cell receptor (beta chain) comes out of a study of T cell repertoires in aging, cancer and after chemotherapy (dated by TCRdb to the late 2010s). At the level of the whole study: The donors fell into six age groups ranging from 30 or younger to 70 or older, and each group had at least three individuals. The complete dataset included about 8.8 million TCR reads. TCR repertoires from healthy donor controls were recorded over periods of several months to years and showed clear clonal overlap between repeated samplings. Peripheral blood TCR beta repertoires from healthy donors and cancer patients were profiled to examine immunoaging and T cell reconstitution after chemotherapy. Alongside some 96 healthy donors serving as a reference group, the cohort included 218 cancer patients, of whom some 91 had hematological cancers and fewer than 130 had solid cancers. Summary of the overall study and its limitations: In healthy donors, the decline in TCR diversity with age was mainly due to loss of richness, whereas in cancer patients loss of evenness also played a role. An increase in median generation probability over the chemotherapy interval was observed in both cancer cohorts, suggesting that the repertoire was reconstituted through rebound thymic output. Compared with age-matched healthy donors, untreated patients with hematological or solid cancers had significantly lower TCR diversity and higher clonality in blood. According to the authors, the repertoire data do not permit conclusions about immunological memory after chemotherapy.

About this clonotype: Its antigen remains unidentified. It has no much larger one-base neighbor in the sample; base qualities were not kept.

TCR beta rearrangements were amplified from genomic DNA isolated from peripheral blood, not from sorted cells or RNA. Rearranged TRB sequences spanning V, D and J segments were amplified by multiplex touch-down PCR using a mixed TRB-A/B primer pool. Illumina adapters and sample indices were attached to the amplicons through two consecutive PCR reactions run with Phusion HS II polymerase. Amplicons were gel-purified with the NucleoSpin Gel and PCR Clean-up kit, then checked with Qubit and an Agilent 2100 Bioanalyzer. Libraries were sequenced on an Illumina MiSeq using 600-cycle, single-indexed, paired-end runs. In the authors' own workflow: MiXCR versions 2.12 and 3.0.5 were used to process the TRB sequences. Each unique CDR3 nucleotide sequence counted as one clone, and only productive sequences with at least two reads were retained. Repertoire metrics included Shannon diversity, evenness, clonality (one minus evenness), and alpha-parameterized diversity profiles from alpha 0 to 5. The IGoR algorithm was used to calculate generation probabilities for clones in the paired samples taken before and after chemotherapy. TCRdb trimmed the raw reads at Q25, called clones with MiXCR and kept productive beta chains. Each entry merges the rows of one CDR3 protein and shows their most common DNA and genes. The V and J calls were not made by the authors but by TCRdb's processing. For this sample there are fewer than 15,000 distinct CDR3 sequences; roughly 26% appear just once. The biggest ten clones account for roughly 52% of the sample.

V was cut back by 6 bases and J by 11 bases, leaving a gap of 21 bases between them. The CDR3 runs 14 amino acids, cysteine and phenylalanine included. The kept DNA is CDR3 alone, 42 bases in frame from the first base. The sequenced sample consisted of blood. This clonotype originated in a human donor in good health. This receptor chain uses TRBV12-3 or TRBV12-4 and TRBJ2-3, and the D gene may be TRBD2, 6 bases matching. The DNA sequence is as follows: TGTGCCAGCAGCCAACCCCGACTAGGATTGGGGCAGTATTTT. Its protein reads: CASSQPRLGLGQYF.